This T cell receptor beta chain came from a study of T cells in Graves' hyperthyroidism and ophthalmopathy. General study results and limits: Ophthalmopathy was distinguished from stable hyperthyroidism by 13 V-J signatures.

The ends lost 6 bases at V and 3 bases at J; junction bases unmatched: 11. The CDR3 contains 16 residues. The definition of stable Graves' hyperthyroidism was no ophthalmopathy progression within 18 months. This clonotype was seen repeatedly, ten times or more. Antigen unknown. The CDR3 regions of TCR beta were amplified from RNA transcripts. A set of HTBI primers served as the primers for a first-round RT-PCR of the TCR CDR3. TCRdb re-called the multiplex PCR reads with MiXCR, one entry per CDR3 protein. Seen here are around 440,000 distinct CDR3 sequences, less than 20% observed once, and the top ten hold approximately 7.5%.

Material for sequencing was blood. This clonotype originated in a woman younger than 35 with Graves' hyperthyroidism. The rearrangement links TRBV12-3 or TRBV12-4 to TRBJ2-4, with 7 bases that match TRBD2. The chain's CDR3 is CASSFPDWEGKNIQYF. In DNA form, the CDR3 reads TGTGCCAGCAGCTTTCCGGACTGGGAGGGCAAAAACATTCAGTACTTC.